The next 27 T cell receptor beta chains were all read from a single sample in a study of regulatory T cells in long-lasting Graves disease. TCRdb analysed the reads with MiXCR anew, one entry per CDR3 protein. There are around 1,300 distinct CDR3 sequences in the sample; 45% to 55% occur only once, and roughly 9.8% lies in the top ten. Following extraction of RNA from PBMCs, that RNA was used to make the TCR library. The starting material was peripheral blood mononuclear cells (PBMCs), obtained with antithyroid drug treatment, in newly diagnosed or persistent Graves disease (not recorded which). Receptor source: a female donor with Graves disease.

This clonotype was seen more than once but under ten times. The chain recombines TRBV4-1 with TRBJ1-1; 7 positions agree with TRBD1. Germline V gene lookup returns CDR1 MGHRA and CDR2 YSYEKL. Trimming at V came to 4 bases and at J to 4 bases, leaving 6 bases not matched to a gene. CDR3 size: 14 residues. The CDR3 DNA reads TGCGCCAGCAGCCTGACGACAGGGCGCACTGAAGCTTTCTTT. Its protein is CASSLTTGRTEAFF.

This clonotype was detected only a few times. This chain uses TRBV6-1 with TRBJ2-1; D may be TRBD2 (6 bases). This CDR3 spans 12 amino acids. Trimming left V 3 bases short and J 10 bases short, with 10 bases between. The germline V gene encodes CDR1 MNHNS and CDR2 SASEGT. The CDR3 region has the DNA TGTGCCAGCAGTGAGGGGACTCTCGAGCAGTTCTTC. Protein sequence: CASSEGTLEQFF.

Here the CDR3 reads CSAGVAGELFF. CDR3 sequence (DNA): TGCAGTGCTGGGGTGGCCGGGGAGCTGTTTTTT. The chain couples TRBV20-1 to TRBJ2-2; D remains unclear. Deletions cut 5 bases from V and 6 bases from J, with 7 bases between. Germline assignment: CDR1 DFQATT and CDR2 SNEGSKA (reference sequence). This CDR3 contains 11 residues.

V is TRBV7-2 and J is TRBJ2-7, with D unresolved. Trimming stripped 1 base from V and 6 bases from J, with 10 bases between. CDR3 length: 13 amino acids. Germline CDR1 reads SGHTA; CDR2 reads FQGNSA. The CDR3 DNA follows: TGTGCCAGCAGCTTAGGGTACAGCCGCGAGCAGTACTTC. It specifies CASSLGYSREQYF.

The chain recombines TRBV4-2 with TRBJ2-7; TRBD1 matches 8 bases. From germline, CDR1 is LGHNA and CDR2 YNFKEQ. The CDR3 totals 16 residues. The J segment lost 6 bases and the V segment lost 1 base, leaving 11 bases of the junction unmatched. The CDR3 region has the DNA TGTGCCAGCAGCCAAGGGACCGGGACAGGAGGAAGCGAGCAGTACTTC. Amino acids: CASSQGTGTGGSEQYF.

The chain links TRBV4-1 to TRBJ2-5, with D unresolved. Germline values: CDR1 MGHRA, CDR2 YSYEKL. There are 11 residues in the CDR3. V was trimmed by 4 bases and J by 5 bases, leaving 5 bases between them. CDR3 region: CASSRGETQYF. CDR3 nucleotide sequence: TGCGCCAGCAGCCGTGGGGAGACCCAGTACTTC.

The V call is TRBV6-5, the J call TRBJ1-1, with a tentative D call TRBD1 (5 bases). With 4 bases removed from V and 8 bases from J, the gap between germline ends came to 23 bases. From germline, CDR1 is MNHEY and CDR2 SVGAGI. CDR3 length: 16 residues. The CDR3 reads CASSSGQGLTRAEAFF. DNA of the CDR3: TGTGCCAGCAGTTCCGGACAAGGCTTAACGAGAGCGGAAGCTTTCTTT.

This chain links TRBV29-1 with TRBJ2-3; 7 bases map to TRBD1. CDR3 length: 15 residues. Germline V gives CDR1 SQVTM, CDR2 ANQGSEA. With V trimmed by 6 bases and J by 0 bases, 9 bases remained unmatched. The CDR3, as DNA: TGCAGCGTCCCCCCCGGGACAGTCAGCACAGATACGCAGTATTTT. It codes for CSVPPGTVSTDTQYF.

V is TRBV2 and J is TRBJ2-7; a possible D gene is TRBD2 (6 bases). Germline lookup yields CDR1 SNHLY and CDR2 FYNNEI. The length of the CDR3 is 12 residues. The V end lost 5 bases, the J end lost 7 bases, and 12 bases lay between the germline ends. CDR3 bases: TGTGCCAGCAGTAAACTAGCTGAAGAGCAGTACTTC. Its protein product is CASSKLAEEQYF.

This sequence joins TRBV7-2 and TRBJ2-3; the D gene is possibly TRBD2 (5 bases). V lost 1 base, J lost 3 bases, and 8 bases lay in between. Germline V gives CDR1 SGHTA, CDR2 FQGNSA. The CDR3 runs to 14 residues. The chain's CDR3 is CASSLVEGTDTQYF. CDR3 nucleotide sequence: TGTGCCAGCAGCTTAGTCGAGGGAACAGATACGCAGTATTTT.

The chain has TRBV6-1 and TRBJ2-6; TRBD1 matches at 9 bases. V shed 4 bases, J shed 2 bases, and the junction held 3 bases outside the gene matches. This CDR3 region has 16 residues. In germline, CDR1 is MNHNS, CDR2 SASEGT. The CDR3 sequence: CASSGTGVPGANVLTF. The CDR3 nucleotides read TGTGCCAGCAGTGGGACAGGGGTCCCTGGGGCCAACGTCCTGACTTTC.

This clonotype was observed a handful of times. The rearrangement joins TRBV11-3 to TRBJ2-1; 7 nucleotides align to TRBD1. This CDR3 has 14 residues. V shed 5 bases, J shed 6 bases, and the junction held 7 bases outside the gene matches. Germline CDR1 and CDR2: SGHNT and YENEEA. The CDR3: CASSRDSWSNEQFF. The CDR3 DNA sequence: TGTGCCAGCAGCCGGGACAGTTGGAGCAATGAGCAGTTCTTC.

The rearrangement uses TRBV28 and TRBJ2-7; 10 bases agree with TRBD2. V was pared by 7 bases and J by 2 bases, with 11 bases of the junction left unmatched. Germline lookup yields CDR1 MDHEN and CDR2 SYDVKM. The length of the CDR3 is 16 residues. Written as DNA, the CDR3 is TGTGCCAGCACCCCAGGAACTAGCGGGAAACCCTACGAGCAGTACTTC. This gives the protein CASTPGTSGKPYEQYF.

The chain couples TRBV10-3 to TRBJ2-1; TRBD2 might be the D (6 bases). V was trimmed by 4 bases and J by 6 bases, leaving 10 bases between them. CDR3 length: 13 residues. From germline, CDR1 is ENHRY and CDR2 SYGVKD. CDR3 sequence (DNA): TGTGCCATCAGTGCGACTAGTTTCAATGAGCAGTTCTTC. Translation gives CAISATSFNEQFF.

Only a few counts were recorded for this clonotype. This chain connects TRBV4-2 to TRBJ2-7; D is tentatively TRBD1 or TRBD2 (5 bases each). The germline V gene encodes CDR1 LGHNA and CDR2 YNFKEQ. The length of the CDR3 is 15 residues. V gave up 1 base and J gave up 0 bases, with 10 bases separating them. Here the CDR3 reads CASSQAQRGSYEQYF. The DNA for the CDR3 is TGTGCCAGCAGCCAAGCTCAGAGGGGCTCCTACGAGCAGTACTTC.

The chain uses TRBV2 and TRBJ1-2, with unresolved D. In germline, CDR1 is SNHLY, CDR2 FYNNEI. This CDR3 region has 11 residues. V was clipped by 5 bases and J by 7 bases, with 8 bases between them. The CDR3 DNA sequence: TGTGCCAGCAGTCCCAGGCTTGGCTACACCTTC. This encodes CASSPRLGYTF.

This clonotype is a singleton in its sample. Here the CDR3 reads CASRDVLNTEAFF. The DNA for the CDR3 is TGTGCCAGCCGTGACGTGCTGAACACTGAAGCTTTCTTT. The V call is TRBV18, the J call TRBJ1-1; D is uncertain. CDR1 and CDR2 (germline): KGHSH, LQKENI. CDR3 length equals 13 residues. V dropped 8 bases and J dropped 0 bases, with 10 bases sitting between them.

The chain combines TRBV20-1 with TRBJ1-1, with a tentative D call TRBD1 (5 bases). V was shortened by 6 bases and J by 7 bases, with 12 bases between the two germline ends. The CDR3 has 11 residues. The germline CDR1 and CDR2 sequences are DFQATT and SNEGSKA (reference sequence). CDR3 region: CSALRDGEAFF. The CDR3 nucleotides read TGCAGTGCCCTCAGGGACGGTGAAGCTTTCTTT.

This clonotype appeared a few times. V is TRBV20-1 and J is TRBJ1-5, with D unresolved. Germline CDR1 DFQATT, CDR2 SNEGSKA (reference sequence). CDR3 size: 15 residues. V lost 6 bases to trimming and J lost 0 bases, with 15 bases between them. Here the CDR3 reads CSAVPGWYSNQPQHF. CDR3 coding DNA: TGCAGTGCCGTCCCCGGTTGGTATAGCAATCAGCCCCAGCATTTT.

This chain links TRBV12-3 or TRBV12-4 with TRBJ2-1; D gene unclear. The CDR3 runs to 12 residues. V gave up 5 bases and J gave up 9 bases, with 11 bases separating them. The DNA for the CDR3 is TGTGCCAGCAGTCCGACCGTATTTGAGCAGTTCTTC. This sequence encodes CASSPTVFEQFF.

The V and J genes are TRBV29-1 and TRBJ2-1; D not certain. In germline, CDR1 is SQVTM, CDR2 ANQGSEA. V dropped 1 base and J dropped 6 bases, with 4 bases sitting between them. The CDR3 totals 11 residues. CDR3 residues: CSVEVGNEQFF. CDR3 coding DNA: TGCAGCGTTGAAGTGGGCAATGAGCAGTTCTTC.

The rearrangement links TRBV25-1 to TRBJ2-7; D is undetermined. CDR1 is MGHDK, CDR2 SYGVNS, per germline. With 3 bases removed from V and 3 bases from J, the gap between germline ends came to 9 bases. This CDR3 spans 13 amino acids. For the CDR3, the DNA is TGTGCCAGCAGTGACGTGGGCATCTACGAGCAGTACTTC. Protein: CASSDVGIYEQYF.

This clonotype occurred a few times. The chain recombines TRBV9 with TRBJ1-1, with D perhaps matching TRBD1 (6 bases). The CDR3 has 16 residues. Germline V gene data show CDR1 as SGDLS and CDR2 as YYNGEE. V was pared by 0 bases and J by 3 bases, with 15 bases between. For the CDR3, the DNA is TGTGCCAGCAGCGTAGACCCGCGAGGGGGGTACACTGAAGCTTTCTTT. This sequence encodes CASSVDPRGGYTEAFF.

This clonotype appeared a few times. The CDR3 DNA follows: TGTGCCAGCAGTATTCCAGGGGCTGGGGCCAACGTCCTGACTTTC. This encodes CASSIPGAGANVLTF. The chain combines TRBV28 with TRBJ2-6; TRBD1 might be the D (6 bases). Germline values: CDR1 MDHEN, CDR2 SYDVKM. V lost 5 bases and J lost 2, with 10 bases in between. The CDR3 extends over 15 amino acids. The variable domain in full, completed from reference TRBV28 and TRBJ2-6, reads DVKVTQSSRYLVKRTGEKVFLECVQDMDHENMFWYRQDPGLGLRLIYFSYDVKMKEKGDIPEGYSVSREKKERFSLILESASTNQTSMYLCASSIPGAGANVLTFGAGSRLTVL.

This sequence joins TRBV10-3 and TRBJ2-2, with 12 nucleotides matching TRBD1. This CDR3 is 15 amino acids long. CDR1 and CDR2 (germline): ENHRY, SYGVKD. The trim removed 4 bases at V and 8 bases at J, leaving 5 bases unmatched. The CDR3 sequence: CAISGGTGGGGELFF. The CDR3 DNA reads as TGTGCCATCAGTGGTGGGACAGGGGGCGGTGGGGAGCTGTTTTTT.

This chain links TRBV4-1 with TRBJ2-3, with D possibly being TRBD1 or TRBD2 (5 bases each). This CDR3 is built from 16 residues. Trimming stripped 0 bases from V and 2 bases from J, with 12 bases between. The germline CDR1 and CDR2 sequences are MGHRA and YSYEKL. The CDR3 region is CASSQDWGKYTDTQYF. CDR3 DNA: TGCGCCAGCAGCCAAGATTGGGGGAAATACACAGATACGCAGTATTTT.

CDR3 residues: CASNPGTSGRGGSYNEQFF. CDR3 nucleotides: TGTGCCAGCAACCCCGGGACTAGCGGGAGAGGGGGTTCCTACAATGAGCAGTTCTTC. V gene TRBV11-1 combines with J gene TRBJ2-1; TRBD2 matches 14 bases. J was trimmed by 1 base and V by 7 bases; bases with no gene match: 12. The CDR3 has 19 amino acids. The germline V gene encodes CDR1 SGHAT and CDR2 FQDESV (reference sequence).